This record covers a single T cell receptor beta chain. What it binds is unknown. This entry is derived from a study of CD8 T cells in ankylosing spondylitis. Study-wide findings and caveats: Several highly homologous variants made up a TCR beta motif that seemed to typify ankylosing spondylitis blood.

In making TCR beta libraries, quantitative 5'-RACE with molecular barcodes was used. TCRdb reprocessed the 5' RACE reads via MiXCR and lists one record per CDR3 protein. Among more than 150,000 distinct CDR3 sequences listed, 15% to 20% were seen once. CDR1 and CDR2 (germline): SEHNR, FQNEAQ (reference sequence). V was clipped by 3 bases and J by 7 bases; unmatched bases: 17. The CDR3 spans 17 residues. The receptor was derived from a male donor aged 5-29 years with ankylosing spondylitis or in good health (not recorded which). The rearrangement links TRBV7-9 to TRBJ2-7; 8 positions agree with TRBD2. The material sequenced was blood, either unsorted or a sorted T cell fraction (not recorded which). CDR3 nucleotides: TGTGCCAGCAGCTTGCTAGCGGGCTTTCCCCGATCTGGGGAGCAGTACTTC. It translates to CASSLLAGFPRSGEQYF.